The 9 T cell receptor beta chains below all came from one sample that was sequenced in a study of CD8+CD57+ T cells in acquired aplastic anemia. Using genomic DNA as the template, TCR beta VDJ and CDR3 profiling was carried out. TCRdb reprocessed the reads with MiXCR, giving one entry per CDR3 protein. The data contain more than 150,000 distinct CDR3 sequences, approximately 48% of them seen just once; the ten biggest clones take up approximately 13%. In patients chosen for sequencing, flow cytometry had shown CD8+CD57+ cell expansion. Input material: sorted CD4+, CD8+, or CD8+CD57+ T cells (not recorded which) from PBMCs. These TCRs come from a human donor with aplastic anemia.

This chain uses TRBV15 with TRBJ2-1; D call uncertain. V dropped 5 bases and J dropped 0 bases, with 14 bases sitting between them. Germline V CDR1 and CDR2: LNHNV, YYDKDF (reference sequence). This CDR3 spans 16 amino acids. This chain's CDR3 is CATSPFPLCSYNEQFF. DNA of the CDR3: TGTGCCACCAGCCCCTTCCCACTGTGCTCCTACAATGAGCAGTTCTTC. The full variable domain, rest sourced from reference TRBV15 and TRBJ2-1, is DAMVIQNPRYQVTQFGKPVTLSCSQTLNHNVMYWYQQKSSQAPKLLFHYYDKDFNNEADTPDNFQSRRPNTSFCFLDIRSPGLGDTAMYLCATSPFPLCSYNEQFFGPGTRLTVL.

This clonotype was seen ten or more times. The chain is built from TRBV20-1 and TRBJ2-7; D unclear. Germline V gives CDR1 DFQATT, CDR2 SNEGSKA (reference sequence). Trimming pared 5 bases from V and 3 bases from J, leaving 8 bases between. The length of the CDR3 is 11 residues. The CDR3 loop reads CSAPLYYEQYF. Written as DNA, the CDR3 is TGCAGTGCTCCTCTATACTACGAGCAGTACTTC.

This rearrangement joins TRBV6-1 to TRBJ2-3, with D hard to call. The V and J ends lost 9 bases and 0 bases respectively, with 13 bases between them. The CDR3 runs 14 residues. Germline assignment: CDR1 MNHNS and CDR2 SASEGT. The CDR3 region has the DNA TGTGCCAGTTGGCTAGGAGCTAGCACAGATACGCAGTATTTT. It specifies CASWLGASTDTQYF.

This clonotype occurred many times. The chain has TRBV20-1 and TRBJ1-1; possibly TRBD1 for D (6 bases). The V gene lost 5 bases and the J gene lost 1 base, with 8 bases spanning the gap. This CDR3 region has 12 residues. Germline loops: CDR1 DFQATT, CDR2 SNEGSKA (reference sequence). This chain's CDR3 is CSAAGQNTEAFF. CDR3 sequence (DNA): TGCAGTGCTGCGGGACAGAACACTGAAGCTTTCTTT.

The V call is TRBV29-1, the J call TRBJ1-2; no clear D gene. CDR1 and CDR2 (germline): SQVTM, ANQGSEA. The CDR3 covers 10 residues. Trimming took 7 bases from V and 4 from J, leaving 7 bases between them. CDR3 DNA: TGCAGCGCGGTGGGCTATGGCTACACCTTC. Translation: CSAVGYGYTF.

At least ten counts were recorded for this clonotype. J is TRBJ2-2 and V is TRBV10-2, with D possibly being TRBD1 or TRBD2 (5 bases each). Trimming took 8 bases from V and 2 from J, leaving 9 bases between them. The CDR3 spans 13 residues. The V gene's germline CDR1 is WSHSY and CDR2 SAAADI. The CDR3 is CASGDLNTGELFF. The CDR3 bases are TGCGCCAGCGGGGACCTTAACACCGGGGAGCTGTTTTTT.

This clonotype came up a few times. The chain employs TRBV25-1 and TRBJ1-4, with D hard to call. This CDR3 has 14 residues. Trimming pared 2 bases from V and 5 bases from J, leaving 9 bases between. Germline V CDR1 and CDR2: MGHDK, SYGVNS. The CDR3 region has the DNA TGTGCCAGCAGTGAAGTAATAGGGAATGAAAAACTGTTTTTT. Protein product: CASSEVIGNEKLFF.

This clonotype showed up many times. The gene calls are TRBV5-1 and TRBJ1-1, with TRBD1 matching 8 bases. The junction had 4 bases not matched to a gene; V was cut back by 0 bases and J by 3 bases. This CDR3 has 15 residues. Germline V CDR1 and CDR2: SGHRS, YFSETQ. The CDR3 DNA follows: TGCGCCAGCAGCTTGGTACAGGGGGTTGACACTGAAGCTTTCTTT. Its translation is CASSLVQGVDTEAFF.

The table lists this clonotype with many counts. V is TRBV14 and J is TRBJ1-6; no reliable D call. The CDR3 is 15 residues long. Trimming stripped 5 bases from V and 5 bases from J, with 13 bases between. The germline gives CDR1 SGHDN, CDR2 FVKESK. For the CDR3, the DNA is TGTGCCAGCAGCAACCGGCCCCTTAATAATTCACCCCTCCACTTT. Its translation is CASSNRPLNNSPLHF.